This TCR beta chain was obtained from a study of CD8+ T cells in alopecia areata. General study findings and limits: Clonality was higher in lesional than normal scalp, especially in alopecia totalis/universalis.

Turning to this clone: What it recognizes is unknown.

This CDR3 is built from 18 residues. V lost 2 bases to trimming and J lost 3 bases; unmatched junction nucleotides: 13. Sequencing templates came from extracted RNA that was reverse transcribed into cDNA. Sequenced by immunoSEQ multiplex PCR; TCRdb stores in-frame clones only, minus some. The sample contains 110,000 to 150,000 clones, about 60% of which appear only once. From alopecia areata patients, lesional scalp punch biopsies and peripheral blood were collected. This receptor was taken from a human donor with alopecia areata. This material consisted of CD4+ T cells sorted from blood, taken at week 0. This chain connects TRBV23-1 to TRBJ2-7; TRBD2 aligns across 10 bases. TRBV23-1 is designated an ORF whose function remains uncertain. The CDR3 DNA reads TGCGCCAGCAGTCAAGGGCTAGCGGGGGACCTCGCTATCTACGAGCAGTACTTC. It is translated as CASSQGLAGDLAIYEQYF.